Below are 22 T cell receptor delta chains sequenced from a single sample in a study of DNA immune sequencing with unique molecular identifiers. All 8 TRDV and 4 TRDJ genes were targeted in 32-plex amplification of genomic DNA. In about 3 barcoding PCR cycles, molecules received a 12-nucleotide UMI, then adapter PCR followed. TCRdb reprocessed the multiplex PCR reads through CATT. The sample consists of approximately 2,000 delta-chain clones, 14% of them appearing once. Sequenced material: gamma-delta T cells enriched from blood buffy coat, or unenriched PBMCs (not recorded which). All receptors come from a human donor in good health.

This clone occurred many times. The rearrangement joins TRDV3 to TRDJ1; 11 bases align to TRDD3. The J segment lost 0 bases and the V segment lost 1 base, leaving 13 bases of the junction unmatched. The V gene's germline CDR1 is TVYSNPD and CDR2 GDNSRS (reference sequence). The CDR3 extends over 18 amino acids. CDR3 DNA sequence: TGTGCCTTTACTCTAGACTGGGGGATAAGGGGGTACACCGATAAACTCATCTTT. It translates to CAFTLDWGIRGYTDKLIF.

This clone was observed a few times. The protein in TCRdb stems from a much larger clone and differs at residue 15 from this DNA's translation, likely a read error; here the protein is translated from the DNA. This chain uses TRDV2 with TRDJ1, with 12 bases fitting TRDD3. The CDR3 runs 20 residues. The junction had 17 bases not matched to a gene; V was cut back by 0 bases and J by 4 bases. Germline CDR1 GEAIGNYY, CDR2 EKD. Here the CDR3 reads CACDTVAGGYATGYIDKLIF. The CDR3 nucleotides read TGTGCCTGTGACACCGTAGCTGGGGGATACGCAACCGGTTACATCGATAAACTCATCTTT.

By its share, this clone is medium-sized. This chain uses TRDV3 with TRDJ1, with 10 bases matching TRDD3. The V gene end was trimmed by 3 bases and the J gene end by 2 bases; junction bases not matched to a gene: 21. This CDR3 is 19 amino acids long. CDR1 is TVYSNPD, CDR2 GDNSRS, per germline (reference sequence). The CDR3 protein is CAFGLPPYWGIGRTDKLIF. DNA for the CDR3: TGTGCCTTCGGCCTTCCTCCTTACTGGGGGATTGGGAGGACCGATAAACTCATCTTT. The full variable domain, in which reference TRDV3 and TRDJ1 provide the parts outside the CDR3, is CDKVTQSSPDQTVASGSEVVLLCTYDTVYSNPDLFWYRIRPDYSFQFVFYGDNSRSEGADFTQGRFSVKHILTQKAFHLVISPVRTEDSATYYCAFGLPPYWGIGRTDKLIFGKGTRVTVEP.

About this clone itself: A far larger clone is a single base away, which makes a read error likely. Other DNA sequences in the sample encode the same CDR3. The chain is built from TRDV2 and TRDJ1; D is uncertain. Looked up from germline, CDR1 is GEAIGNYY and CDR2 is EKD. The CDR3 is 16 residues long. The CDR3 loop reads CACDPSDRKYTDKLIF. The CDR3 bases are TGTGCCTGTGACCCGTCCGATCGGAAGTACACTGATAAACTCATCTTT.

This clone was recorded a few times. The chain employs TRDV2 and TRDJ1; 7 nucleotides line up with TRDD3. The germline CDR1 and CDR2 sequences are GEAIGNYY and EKD. The CDR3 is 22 amino acids. V lost 4 bases and J lost 0; bases outside the gene matches: 28. The DNA for the CDR3 is TGTGCCTGTGAAACCCTCCACGTGGGCCGGGTACTGGGGCCCAGAGACACCGATAAACTCATCTTT. Its translation is CACETLHVGRVLGPRDTDKLIF.

By its share, this clone is large. Distinct nucleotide sequences in the sample also encode this CDR3. The chain has TRDV2 and TRDJ1, with TRDD3 identical over 8 bases. V shed 3 bases, J shed 0 bases, and the junction held 11 bases outside the gene matches. This CDR3 contains 17 residues. Looked up from germline, CDR1 is GEAIGNYY and CDR2 is EKD. CDR3 bases: TGTGCCTGTGACCACGTACTGGGGGTTAAGTACACCGATAAACTCATCTTT. This codes for CACDHVLGVKYTDKLIF.

The rearrangement links TRDV2 to TRDJ1, with 8 bases lining up with TRDD3. The J gene was missing in TCRdb and was found by matching the end of the DNA to germline. The V gene end was trimmed by 0 bases and the J gene end by 4 bases; junction bases not matched to a gene: 24. Per the germline V gene, CDR1 is GEAIGNYY and CDR2 is EKD. CDR3 length: 21 amino acids. The CDR3 DNA reads TGTGCCTGTGACACCCTTACCCCCCCCGTACTGGGGGCCCCCCACGGCGATAAACTCATCTTT. It is translated as CACDTLTPPVLGAPHGDKLIF.

No V gene call is available, although the J gene is TRDJ1; the table's D call, TRDD3, has no DNA check behind it. The CDR3 has 16 residues. The CDR3 nucleotides read TGTGCTCTTGGGGAACTTACGATAGGGATCTTAGATAAACTCATCTTT. This encodes CALGELTIGILDKLIF.

This clone was counted a few times. This sequence joins TRDV1 and TRDJ1; D may match TRDD2 or TRDD3 (6 bases each). Germline V gene sequence: CDR1 TSWWSYY, CDR2 QGS. The V gene lost 1 base and the J gene lost 7 bases, with 22 bases spanning the gap. The CDR3 contains 17 residues. The CDR3 loop is CALGERDRAAFHFKLIF. The CDR3 DNA reads TGTGCTCTTGGGGAACGGGATAGGGCTGCCTTCCACTTTAAACTCATCTTT.

This sequence joins TRDV1 and TRDJ1; 10 bases map to TRDD3. The J gene was missing in TCRdb and was found by matching the end of the DNA to germline. CDR1 and CDR2 from the germline V gene are TSWWSYY and QGS. This CDR3 comprises 18 residues. V dropped 3 bases and J dropped 1; count of bases not matched to a gene: 11. CDR3 nucleotide sequence: TGTGCTCTTGGGGACCTGTCGGTGGGGGATACCCGCACCGATAAACTCATCTTT. It yields the protein CALGDLSVGDTRTDKLIF.

This clone was seen a handful of times. TCRdb pairs this DNA with a much larger clone's protein that differs at residue 13, likely a read error; the protein shown was translated from the DNA. The chain is built from TRDV2 and TRDJ1; 12 bases align to TRDD3. Germline V gives CDR1 GEAIGNYY, CDR2 EKD. This CDR3 is 18 amino acids long. J lost 3 bases, V lost 6 bases, and 16 bases had no gene match. For the CDR3, the DNA is TGTGCCTGTTTCCCTCGACGAGTACTGGGGGATACCTCCGATAAACTCATCTTT. Encoded protein: CACFPRRVLGDTSDKLIF.

In its sample, this clone ranks as medium-sized. The chain links TRDV2 to TRDJ3; 10 bases are shared with TRDD3. Germline V CDR1 and CDR2: GEAIGNYY, EKD. The CDR3 consists of 16 residues. V lost 1 base, J lost 4 bases, and 0 bases stayed unmatched. The DNA for the CDR3 is TGTGCCTGTGACACACTGGGGGATTGGGACACCCGACAGATGTTTTTC. This encodes CACDTLGDWDTRQMFF.

This clone was seen more than once but under ten times. It may be a read error: a sequence one base away is much more abundant. The genes are TRDV2 and TRDJ1; 9 bases are shared with TRDD3. The J segment lost 1 base and the V segment lost 0 bases, leaving 14 bases of the junction unmatched. CDR3 size: 19 residues. The V gene's germline CDR1 is GEAIGNYY and CDR2 EKD. For the CDR3, the DNA is TGTGCCTGTGACACCGTAACTGGGGGACACCTCTCCCGCACCGATAAACTCATCTTT. Its protein is CACDTVTGGHLSRTDKLIF.

For this clone: TCRdb's protein, taken from a much larger clone, differs from this DNA's translation at residue 11, likely owing to a read error; the protein displayed comes from the DNA. The chain combines TRDV2 with TRDJ1; 11 bases fit TRDD3. Germline loops: CDR1 GEAIGNYY, CDR2 EKD. V was pared by 2 bases and J by 2 bases, with 12 bases of the junction left unmatched. CDR3 length equals 18 residues. The CDR3 is CACDILGDTGAETDKLIF. The DNA for the CDR3 is TGTGCCTGTGACATTTTGGGGGATACGGGGGCCGAGACCGATAAACTCATCTTT.

No V gene call is available, although the J gene is TRDJ1; the table gives TRDD3 as D, unverified against the DNA. This CDR3 contains 15 residues. The CDR3 spells CALGDVPSPTDKLIF. The CDR3 nucleotides read TGTGCTCTTGGGGATGTTCCTTCTCCCACCGATAAACTCATCTTT.

Concerning this clone: The mismatch at residue 17 between this DNA's translation and the TCRdb protein of a much larger clone likely reflects a read error; the protein shown is translated from the DNA. The rearrangement uses TRDV2 and TRDJ3, with D perhaps matching TRDD3 (5 bases). The length of the CDR3 is 20 residues. Germline CDR1 and CDR2: GEAIGNYY and EKD. The CDR3 DNA reads as TGTGCCTGTGACACCTTGGGGACCACGAACGGCTCCTGGGACACCCGACATATGTTTTTC. It codes for CACDTLGTTNGSWDTRHMFF.

In its sample, this clone was seen a few times. The protein in TCRdb stems from a much larger clone and differs at residue 12 from this DNA's translation, likely a read error; here the protein is translated from the DNA. The chain employs TRDV2 and TRDJ3, with 13 bases fitting TRDD3. The germline V gene has CDR1 GEAIGNYY and CDR2 EKD. V lost 2 bases and J lost 3; bases outside the gene matches: 9. The CDR3 runs 20 residues. The CDR3 coding sequence is TGTGCCTGTGACAAAGTACTGGGGGATACGCGCTTCTGGGACACCCGACAGATGTTTTTC. Translated, it gives CACDKVLGDTRFWDTRQMFF.

A remark on this clone: TCRdb's protein, taken from a much larger clone, differs from this DNA's translation at residue 4, likely owing to a read error; the protein displayed comes from the DNA. This same CDR3 is encoded by further DNA sequences in the sample. The chain joins TRDV2 to TRDJ3; D is possibly TRDD3 (5 bases). Germline loops: CDR1 GEAIGNYY, CDR2 EKD. The CDR3 contains 20 residues. V was cut by 4 bases and J by 0 bases, with 21 bases left in between. CDR3 nucleotide sequence: TGTGCCTGTGAAACCTTGGGGACCACGAACGGCTCCTGGGACACCCGACAGATGTTTTTC. Protein product: CACETLGTTNGSWDTRQMFF.

This clone was counted only a few times. A far larger clone is only one base removed, so a read error is likely. This specimen includes other DNA sequences encoding the same CDR3. V usage is TRDV2 and J usage is TRDJ1; 11 bases match TRDD3. CDR3 length: 15 amino acids. Per germline, CDR1 GEAIGNYY and CDR2 EKD. The trim removed 3 bases at V and 5 bases at J, leaving 7 bases unmatched. DNA for the CDR3: TGTGCCTGTGACCCACTGGGGGATAAATCTGATAAACTCATCTTT. Encoded protein: CACDPLGDKSDKLIF.

Many counts were recorded for this clone. This chain uses TRDV1 with TRDJ1; 10 bases are shared with TRDD3. CDR1 and CDR2 from the germline V gene are TSWWSYY and QGS. Trimming took 6 bases from V and 3 from J; bases not matched to a gene: 7. This CDR3 is built from 15 residues. The CDR3 sequence is CALGKGGYASDKLIF. CDR3 DNA sequence: TGTGCTCTTGGAAAGGGGGGATACGCGTCCGATAAACTCATCTTT.

The gene calls are TRDV1 and TRDJ1; 10 bases fit TRDD3. The J gene, missing from TCRdb, was assigned here through DNA to germline matching. The V segment lost 2 bases and the J segment 0 bases; nucleotides outside the gene matches: 21. CDR1 is TSWWSYY, CDR2 QGS, per germline. There are 22 residues in the CDR3. CDR3 DNA: TGTGCTCTTGGGGAAAGGGCCCCTAACTATCTAGTACTGGGGGATGACACCGATAAACTCATCTTT. The encoded protein is CALGERAPNYLVLGDDTDKLIF.

Only a few counts were recorded for this clone. The mismatch at residue 14 between this DNA's translation and the TCRdb protein of a much larger clone likely reflects a read error; the protein shown is translated from the DNA. The chain links TRDV2 to TRDJ1; 10 nucleotides line up with TRDD3. CDR3 length: 20 residues. In germline, CDR1 is GEAIGNYY, CDR2 EKD. The V and J ends lost 1 base and 3 bases, in that order; junction bases with no gene match: 19. The CDR3 coding sequence is TGTGCCTGTGACACGATGTTGATGGGGGATACATGGCTTTTACCCGATAAACTCATCTTT. Protein product: CACDTMLMGDTWLLPDKLIF.